These 17 T cell receptor beta chains came from one sample sequenced in a study of blood T cell repertoires in COVID-19. Generated by immunoSEQ multiplex PCR, the TCRdb table keeps only in-frame clones and is missing some. Counted here are almost 70,000 clones, roughly three quarters occurring once; the ten biggest clones make up 15% to 20%. The source material was peripheral blood. These receptors originate from a man in his sixties with acute or convalescent COVID-19.

For the CDR3, the DNA is TGTGCCAGCCGCTGGACAGGAATCTCTGGGGCCAACGTCCTGACTTTC. Translating it yields CASRWTGISGANVLTF. This chain connects TRBV27 to TRBJ2-6; 7 nucleotides agree with TRBD1. The V gene's germline CDR1 is MNHEY and CDR2 SMNVEV (reference sequence). The CDR3 length is 16 residues. The trim removed 8 bases at V and 0 bases at J, leaving 7 bases unmatched.

The chain recombines TRBV30 with TRBJ2-6; TRBD1 matches 7 bases. V trimming: 1 base; J trimming: 0 bases; junction bases outside the gene matches: 15. Germline V gives CDR1 GTSNPN, CDR2 SVGIG (reference sequence). The CDR3 loop spans 20 amino acids. CDR3 sequence: CAWSARQGEAALSGANVLTF. In DNA form, the CDR3 reads TGTGCCTGGAGTGCAAGACAGGGAGAAGCTGCCCTCTCTGGGGCCAACGTCCTGACTTTC.

This clone was recorded only once. As DNA, the CDR3 is TGTGCCAGCAGACTTAGCGGGGGGCGAGCCTACGAGCAGTACTTC. This gives the protein CASRLSGGRAYEQYF. The rearrangement uses TRBV6-5 and TRBJ2-7; 10 nucleotides line up with TRBD2. This CDR3 contains 15 residues. V was clipped by 6 bases and J by 2 bases; unmatched bases: 7. The germline V gene has CDR1 MNHEY and CDR2 SVGAGI.

This chain uses TRBV6-5 with TRBJ1-4, with TRBD1 matching over 8 bases. The CDR3 has 14 amino acids. Germline V gene sequence: CDR1 MNHEY, CDR2 SVGAGI. The V and J ends lost 6 bases and 7 bases, in that order; junction bases with no gene match: 7. CDR3 protein: CASSSGGLGEKLFF. The CDR3 DNA follows: TGTGCCAGCAGCTCAGGGGGCCTGGGTGAAAAACTGTTTTTT.

This clone was counted a single time. This chain links TRBV10-1 with TRBJ2-2, with 9 bases fitting TRBD2. This CDR3 is built from 16 residues. CDR1 is WNHNN, CDR2 SYGVQD, per germline (reference sequence). V was pared by 4 bases and J by 7 bases, with 10 bases of the junction left unmatched. This CDR3 is CASSGPGGLAGGELFF. The CDR3 nucleotides read TGCGCCAGCAGTGGTCCAGGGGGACTAGCCGGCGGGGAGCTGTTTTTT.

The rearrangement joins TRBV23-1 to TRBJ2-3; 10 bases map to TRBD1. TRBV23-1 is marked as an open reading frame, function uncertain. The CDR3 contains 17 residues. With V trimmed by 3 bases and J by 8 bases, 14 bases remained unmatched. CDR3 in amino acids: CASSQAGTGAIGATQYF. CDR3 sequence (DNA): TGCGCCAGCAGTCAGGCCGGGACAGGGGCGATCGGGGCTACGCAGTATTTT.

The genes are TRBV7-9 and TRBJ1-1; the D gene is possibly TRBD1 (6 bases). Germline V gives CDR1 SEHNR, CDR2 FQNEAQ (reference sequence). The CDR3 is made up of 13 amino acids. V was cut by 2 bases and J by 11 bases, with 15 bases left in between. The CDR3 DNA reads TGTGCCAGCAGCTTATTAACAGGGTTCACGGCTTTCTTT. This encodes CASSLLTGFTAFF.

DNA for the CDR3: TGTGCCAGCAGCTTTCAAGGTAGCGGCTACAATGAGCAGTTCTTC. This codes for CASSFQGSGYNEQFF. The chain is built from TRBV7-2 and TRBJ2-1, with a possible D match to TRBD2 (6 bases). V was clipped by 3 bases and J by 3 bases, with 12 bases between them. Germline CDR1 is SGHTA and CDR2 is FQGNSA. The CDR3 has 15 residues.

J is TRBJ1-1 and V is TRBV6-1; tentative D call: TRBD1 (5 bases). Germline assignment: CDR1 MNHNS and CDR2 SASEGT. Trimming took off 2 bases at V and 2 bases at J, with 15 bases between the two ends. The CDR3 totals 16 residues. CDR3 nucleotide sequence: TGTGCCAGCAGTGAAAGGCGGGACTTATTTAACACTGAAGCTTTCTTT. Amino acid sequence: CASSERRDLFNTEAFF.

In this sample, this clone turned up once. J is TRBJ2-5 and V is TRBV7-2; perhaps TRBD1 as D (5 bases). The CDR3 totals 14 residues. V lost 4 bases and J 5 bases, leaving 14 bases between the germline ends. In germline, CDR1 is SGHTA, CDR2 FQGNSA. The CDR3 loop reads CASSSQALRETQYF. CDR3 DNA: TGTGCCAGCAGCTCACAGGCCCTCCGGGAGACCCAGTACTTC.

This clone was observed a single time. V gene TRBV7-9 combines with J gene TRBJ1-6, with TRBD1 as a possible D gene (5 bases). CDR1 SEHNR and CDR2 FQNEAQ come from the germline V gene (reference sequence). There are 14 residues in the CDR3. CDR3 bases: TGTGTCCCCGGGGAGGGGCCCTATAATTCACCCCTCCACTTT. This encodes CVPGEGPYNSPLHF.

CDR3 protein: CASSLGPGTQYEQYF. The CDR3 DNA follows: TGTGCCAGCAGCTTGGGGCCCGGGACACAGTACGAGCAGTACTTC. The chain links TRBV7-2 to TRBJ2-7; TRBD1 is a possible D gene (6 bases). The CDR3 is 15 residues long. Germline V gene lookup returns CDR1 SGHTA and CDR2 FQGNSA. Deletions cut 3 bases from V and 4 bases from J, with 16 bases between.

This clone was picked up a small number of times. The chain is built from TRBV5-1 and TRBJ2-1; 7 bases agree with TRBD1. This CDR3 is built from 15 residues. Germline V CDR1 and CDR2: SGHRS, YFSETQ. V lost 4 bases to trimming and J lost 6 bases; unmatched junction nucleotides: 10. The CDR3 loop is CASSLTDREGNEQFF. As DNA, the CDR3 is TGCGCCAGCAGCCTTACTGACAGGGAAGGCAATGAGCAGTTCTTC.

V gene TRBV6-5 combines with J gene TRBJ1-3; weak D call: TRBD1 (6 bases). The CDR3 runs to 14 residues. With 5 bases removed from V and 2 bases from J, the gap between germline ends came to 10 bases. Looked up from germline, CDR1 is MNHEY and CDR2 is SVGAGI. The CDR3 region is CASSRGGTGNTIYF. The CDR3 DNA follows: TGTGCCAGCAGTAGGGGGGGAACTGGAAACACCATATATTTT.

The chain has TRBV2 and TRBJ2-1; 11 bases fit TRBD2. This CDR3 spans 14 amino acids. Germline V lookup: CDR1 SNHLY, CDR2 FYNNEI. V was pared by 10 bases and J by 7 bases, with 9 bases of the junction left unmatched. This chain's CDR3 is CATIGTSGGNEQFF. The CDR3 region has the DNA TGTGCCACCATCGGTACTAGCGGGGGTAATGAGCAGTTCTTC.

The chain has TRBV30 and TRBJ1-1; D may be TRBD1 (6 bases). The ends were cut back, 0 bases at V and 2 bases at J, with 10 bases in the middle. This CDR3 is 14 amino acids long. Germline V gives CDR1 GTSNPN, CDR2 SVGIG (reference sequence). The DNA of the CDR3 is TGTGCCTGGAGTGTAGACAGGATTAACACTGAAGCTTTCTTT. Residues: CAWSVDRINTEAFF.

By sample fraction, this clone is medium-sized. The rearrangement uses TRBV13 and TRBJ1-6, with D tentatively TRBD1 (5 bases). Germline CDR1 and CDR2: PRHDT and FYEKMQ (reference sequence). V lost 5 bases to trimming and J lost 7 bases, with 18 bases between them. The CDR3 totals 16 residues. Here the CDR3 reads CASSQQSGKGNSPLHF. The CDR3 DNA reads TGTGCCAGCAGCCAACAATCAGGGAAAGGAAATTCACCCCTCCACTTT. Full variable domain (missing parts from reference TRBV13 and TRBJ1-6): AAGVIQSPRHLIKEKRETATLKCYPIPRHDTVYWYQQGPGQDPQFLISFYEKMQSDKGSIPDRFSAQQFSDYHSELNMSSLELGDSALYFCASSQQSGKGNSPLHFGNGTRLTVT.